This TCR beta chain was captured by sequencing in a study of cytomegalovirus exposure and HLA in healthy donors. Looking at the study overall: In an earlier analysis, 95 million to 140 million unique TCR beta sequences were found from some 170 million T cells.

PCR involved 60 Vbeta and 13 Jbeta primers. Using immunoSEQ multiplex PCR, the repertoire was profiled, and TCRdb retains in-frame clones only, with some absent. The top ten hold approximately 1.2% of the sample, which has 150,000 or so clones, over 70% seen once. V was trimmed by 4 bases and J by 0 bases, leaving 13 bases between them. The CDR3 is made up of 14 amino acids. Looked up from germline, CDR1 is GTSNPN and CDR2 is SVGIG (reference sequence). This chain links TRBV30 with TRBJ2-7; D ambiguous. Sequences were obtained from PBMCs. The TCR comes from a man aged 50-59 years in good health and CMV-seropositive. CDR3 loop: CAWTSQLSSYEQYF. The CDR3 DNA is TGTGCCTGGACTAGTCAACTTAGCTCCTACGAGCAGTACTTC. The full variable domain, completed using reference TRBV30 and TRBJ2-7, is SQTIHQWPATLVQPVGSPLSLECTVEGTSNPNLYWYRQAAGRGLQLLFYSVGIGQISSEVPQNLSASRPQDRQFILSSKKLLLSDSGFYLCAWTSQLSSYEQYFGPGTRLTVT.